The 17 T cell receptor beta chains given below trace back to one sample, sequenced in a study of shared clonotypes between healthy human individuals. TCRdb's table, derived via immunoSEQ multiplex PCR, lists solely in-frame clones and lacks some. The table lists 2,100,000 or so clones, roughly 95% of them singletons. The sequenced sample was naive CD4+ T cells sorted from blood. The subset denotes: CD45RA+ positively selected. These receptors were obtained from a man between 18 and 29 years old in good health.

The V call is TRBV2, the J call TRBJ1-1; D perhaps matches TRBD1 (5 bases). The CDR3 consists of 14 residues. Germline CDR1 and CDR2: SNHLY and FYNNEI. V lost 4 bases and J 2 bases, leaving 11 bases between the germline ends. Here the CDR3 DNA reads TGTGCCAGCAGTGTCAGGGCAGGCAACACTGAAGCTTTCTTT. This gives the protein CASSVRAGNTEAFF.

The rearrangement joins TRBV5-1 to TRBJ1-1; no firm D call. The germline V gene has CDR1 SGHRS and CDR2 YFSETQ. V shed 0 bases and J shed 3 bases, with 12 bases lying between them. This CDR3 is 15 amino acids long. The CDR3 sequence: CASSLEGQWYTEAFF. The DNA of the CDR3 is TGCGCCAGCAGCTTGGAGGGTCAGTGGTACACTGAAGCTTTCTTT.

The chain is built from TRBV6-4 and TRBJ2-4; 9 bases line up with TRBD2. The CDR3 has 15 amino acids. Germline assignment: CDR1 MRHNA and CDR2 SNTAGT. V lost 8 bases, J lost 3 bases, and 8 bases stayed unmatched. The CDR3 nucleotides read TGTGCCAGCTGGTTTAGCGGGGGTGACAAAAACATTCAGTACTTC. Its translation is CASWFSGGDKNIQYF.

J is TRBJ2-1 and V is TRBV6-1; TRBD1 agrees at 7 bases. The length of the CDR3 is 13 residues. The V gene's germline CDR1 is MNHNS and CDR2 SASEGT. V trimming: 6 bases; J trimming: 6 bases; junction bases outside the gene matches: 5. The CDR3 sequence: CASRTQGTNEQFF. For the CDR3, the DNA is TGTGCCAGCAGAACACAGGGGACCAATGAGCAGTTCTTC.

The V gene is TRBV23-1, the J gene TRBJ2-1; D remains unclear. TRBV23-1 belongs to the ORF category, with a function that is uncertain. This CDR3 spans 15 amino acids. The V gene lost 3 bases and the J gene lost 5 bases, with 14 bases spanning the gap. CDR3 residues: CASSQYPWCNNEQFF. Written as DNA, the CDR3 is TGCGCCAGCAGTCAGTATCCTTGGTGCAACAATGAGCAGTTCTTC.

About this clone: The same CDR3 arises from other DNA sequences in this sample as well. The V gene is TRBV5-1, the J gene TRBJ2-7; weak D call: TRBD2 (5 bases). The V end was cut by 0 bases, the J end by 4 bases, with 11 bases between. The germline gives CDR1 SGHRS, CDR2 YFSETQ. The CDR3 covers 14 residues. DNA for the CDR3: TGCGCCAGCAGCTTGGAAGGAGGTCGGTACGAGCAGTACTTC. Translation gives CASSLEGGRYEQYF.

Concerning this clone: The identical CDR3 is also encoded by other nucleotide sequences in the sample. V gene TRBV2 combines with J gene TRBJ1-1, with 8 positions matching TRBD1. The CDR3 spans 14 residues. V lost 4 bases, J lost 1 base, and 2 bases stayed unmatched. Germline lookup yields CDR1 SNHLY and CDR2 FYNNEI. The CDR3 coding sequence is TGTGCCAGCAGTGTAGGACAGGGGAACACTGAAGCTTTCTTT. Encoded protein: CASSVGQGNTEAFF.

This clone was counted a single time. This rearrangement joins TRBV28 to TRBJ1-4; 12 bases line up with TRBD1. Germline CDR1 reads MDHEN; CDR2 reads SYDVKM. The CDR3 loop spans 14 amino acids. The junction had 7 bases not matched to a gene; V was cut back by 6 bases and J by 11 bases. Written as DNA, the CDR3 is TGTGCCAGCAGCTCGGGACAGGGGGCGGCGAAACTGTTTTTT. Its translation is CASSSGQGAAKLFF.

Details on this clone: The identical CDR3 is also encoded by other nucleotide sequences in the sample. V and J are TRBV10-3 and TRBJ2-7; D might be TRBD1 (6 bases). V lost 2 bases to trimming and J lost 3 bases, with 8 bases between them. CDR3 length: 13 amino acids. CDR1 is ENHRY, CDR2 SYGVKD, per germline. The CDR3 DNA is TGTGCCATCAGTGAGCTACAGGGCTACGAGCAGTACTTC. It yields the protein CAISELQGYEQYF.

The rearrangement uses TRBV27 and TRBJ2-1; TRBD1 might be the D (6 bases). The CDR3 loop spans 12 amino acids. V was pared by 6 bases and J by 7 bases, with 10 bases between. Germline V gene sequence: CDR1 MNHEY, CDR2 SMNVEV (reference sequence). CDR3 sequence: CASRGGRNEQFF. The CDR3 DNA reads TGTGCCAGCAGAGGGGGACGGAATGAGCAGTTCTTC.

CDR3 region: CASSPSSEGSYEQYF. DNA for the CDR3: TGTGCCAGTAGTCCGTCATCAGAGGGATCCTACGAGCAGTACTTC. The J gene is TRBJ2-7, the V gene TRBV19; the D gene is possibly TRBD2 (5 bases). CDR1 and CDR2 from the germline V gene are LNHDA and SQIVND (reference sequence). V lost 5 bases and J lost 1, with 15 bases in between. The CDR3 covers 15 residues.

The genes are TRBV9 and TRBJ2-3; D is possibly TRBD2 (5 bases). This CDR3 has 15 amino acids. Germline CDR1 SGDLS, CDR2 YYNGEE. V was trimmed by 4 bases and J by 4 bases, leaving 16 bases between them. This CDR3 reads CASSSSGIGADTQYF. CDR3 nucleotides: TGTGCCAGCAGCAGCTCCGGGATTGGGGCAGATACGCAGTATTTT.

This chain links TRBV7-8 with TRBJ2-5; D uncertain. The CDR3 consists of 15 residues. CDR1 is SGHVS, CDR2 FQNEAQ, per germline. V was trimmed by 1 base and J by 4 bases, leaving 13 bases between them. As DNA, the CDR3 is TGTGCCAGCAGCTTAGAGGGTAGTTCGGTAGAGACCCAGTACTTC. Translation: CASSLEGSSVETQYF.

The chain recombines TRBV30 with TRBJ2-7, with D hard to call. Germline CDR1 and CDR2: GTSNPN and SVGIG (reference sequence). CDR3 length: 12 residues. Trimming took off 5 bases at V and 2 bases at J, with 10 bases between the two ends. In nucleotides, the CDR3 is TGTGCCTGGGGACGGAGCACCTACGAGCAGTACTTC. This translates into CAWGRSTYEQYF.

To note about this clone: Distinct nucleotide sequences in the sample also encode this CDR3. The J gene is TRBJ2-5, the V gene TRBV15; 10 bases align to TRBD1. V lost 6 bases and J lost 5; bases outside the gene matches: 0. CDR1 and CDR2 from the germline V gene are LNHNV and YYDKDF (reference sequence). There are 12 residues in the CDR3. The DNA of the CDR3 is TGTGCCACCAGGGACAGGGGGGAGACCCAGTACTTC. Translated, it gives CATRDRGETQYF.

This rearrangement joins TRBV10-2 to TRBJ2-7; D remains unclear. This CDR3 has 14 residues. Trimming left V 2 bases short and J 2 bases short, with 10 bases between. Germline assignment: CDR1 WSHSY and CDR2 SAAADI. CDR3 loop: CASSEVGSAYEQYF. In nucleotides, the CDR3 is TGCGCCAGCAGTGAGGTCGGTTCTGCCTACGAGCAGTACTTC.

The rearrangement joins TRBV10-1 to TRBJ2-3, with 10 bases that match TRBD2. J gave up 0 bases and V 5 bases, and 5 bases lay outside the gene matches. The CDR3 consists of 16 residues. Germline V gene data show CDR1 as WNHNN and CDR2 as SYGVQD (reference sequence). CDR3 nucleotide sequence: TGCGCCAGCAGTCGGACTAGCGGTAGGAGCACAGATACGCAGTATTTT. Its protein is CASSRTSGRSTDTQYF.